This paragraph reports one TCR beta chain. The CDR3 is 13 residues long. Germline V gene lookup returns CDR1 ENHRY and CDR2 SYGVKD. V shed 7 bases and J 6 bases; nucleotides not matched to a gene: 7. Data came from immunoSEQ multiplex PCR; TCRdb stores just in-frame clones and leaves some out. Of 330,000 or so clones listed, around 67% are singletons. The data are from a study of shared clonotypes between healthy human individuals. The sample was memory CD4+ T cells sorted from blood. Described subset: CD45RA-negative fraction. The chain joins TRBV10-3 to TRBJ1-2; 8 bases match TRBD1. The receptor was isolated from a man aged 25-45 years in good health. CDR3 bases: TGTGCCATCACCATGGACAGGGCGGATGGCTACACCTTC. Amino acids: CAITMDRADGYTF.